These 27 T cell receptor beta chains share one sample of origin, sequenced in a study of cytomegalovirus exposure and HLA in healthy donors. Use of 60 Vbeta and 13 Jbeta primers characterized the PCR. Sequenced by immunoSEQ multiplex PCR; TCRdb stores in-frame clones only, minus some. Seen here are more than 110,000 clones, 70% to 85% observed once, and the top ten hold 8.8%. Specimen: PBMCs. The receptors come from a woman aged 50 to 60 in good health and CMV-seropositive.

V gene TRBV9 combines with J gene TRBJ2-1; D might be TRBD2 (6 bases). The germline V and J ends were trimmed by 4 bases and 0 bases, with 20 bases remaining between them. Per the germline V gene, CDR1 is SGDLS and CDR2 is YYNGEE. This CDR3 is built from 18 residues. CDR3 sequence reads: CASSPSGGGGSSYNEQFF. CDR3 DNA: TGTGCCAGCAGCCCATCTGGGGGAGGTGGTAGCTCCTACAATGAGCAGTTCTTC.

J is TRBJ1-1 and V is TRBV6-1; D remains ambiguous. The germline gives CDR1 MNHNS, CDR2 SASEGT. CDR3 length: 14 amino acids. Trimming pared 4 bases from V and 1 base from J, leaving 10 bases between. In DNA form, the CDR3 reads TGTGCCAGCAGTGCCGAAGCAAGGAACACTGAAGCTTTCTTT. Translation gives CASSAEARNTEAFF.

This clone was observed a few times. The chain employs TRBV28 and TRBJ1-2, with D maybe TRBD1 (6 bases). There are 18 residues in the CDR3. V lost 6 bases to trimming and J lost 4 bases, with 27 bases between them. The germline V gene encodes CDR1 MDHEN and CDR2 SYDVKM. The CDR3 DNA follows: TGTGCCAGCAGCATACCCCGTCCTACAGGGAGGGGAAGCTATGGCTACACCTTC. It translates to CASSIPRPTGRGSYGYTF.

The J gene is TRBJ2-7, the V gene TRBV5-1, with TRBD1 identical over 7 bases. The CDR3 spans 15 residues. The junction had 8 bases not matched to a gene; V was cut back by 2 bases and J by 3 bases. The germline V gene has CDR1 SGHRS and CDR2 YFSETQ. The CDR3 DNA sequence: TGCGCCAGCAGCTTTACCCGGGACAGTTTCTACGAGCAGTACTTC. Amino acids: CASSFTRDSFYEQYF.

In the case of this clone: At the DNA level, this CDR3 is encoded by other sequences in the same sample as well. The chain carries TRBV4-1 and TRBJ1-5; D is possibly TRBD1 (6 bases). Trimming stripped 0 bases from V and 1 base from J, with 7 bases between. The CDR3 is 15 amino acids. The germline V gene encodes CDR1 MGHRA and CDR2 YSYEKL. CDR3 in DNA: TGCGCCAGCAGCCAAGACACAGGGAGCAATCAGCCCCAGCATTTT. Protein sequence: CASSQDTGSNQPQHF.

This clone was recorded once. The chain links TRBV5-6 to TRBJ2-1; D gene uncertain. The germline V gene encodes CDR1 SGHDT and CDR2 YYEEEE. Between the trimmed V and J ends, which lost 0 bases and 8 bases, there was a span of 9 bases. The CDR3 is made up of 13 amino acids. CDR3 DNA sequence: TGTGCCAGCAGCTTGGGTATGTCCCATGAGCAGTTCTTC. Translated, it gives CASSLGMSHEQFF.

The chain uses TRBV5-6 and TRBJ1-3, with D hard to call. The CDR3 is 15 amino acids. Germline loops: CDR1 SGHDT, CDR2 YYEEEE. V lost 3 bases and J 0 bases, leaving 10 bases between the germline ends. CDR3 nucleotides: TGTGCCAGCAGCTCTTACAGCGGCTCTGGAAACACCATATATTTT. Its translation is CASSSYSGSGNTIYF. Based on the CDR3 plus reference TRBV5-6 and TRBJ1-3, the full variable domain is DAGVTQSPTHLIKTRGQQVTLRCSPKSGHDTVSWYQQALGQGPQFIFQYYEEEERQRGNFPDRFSGHQFPNYSSELNVNALLLGDSALYLCASSSYSGSGNTIYFGEGSWLTVV.

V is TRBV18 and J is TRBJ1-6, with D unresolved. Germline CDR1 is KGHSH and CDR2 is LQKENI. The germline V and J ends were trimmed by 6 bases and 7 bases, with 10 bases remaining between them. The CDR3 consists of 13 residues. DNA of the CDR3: TGTGCCAGCTCCCCCTCTCCGAATTCACCCCTCCACTTT. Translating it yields CASSPSPNSPLHF.

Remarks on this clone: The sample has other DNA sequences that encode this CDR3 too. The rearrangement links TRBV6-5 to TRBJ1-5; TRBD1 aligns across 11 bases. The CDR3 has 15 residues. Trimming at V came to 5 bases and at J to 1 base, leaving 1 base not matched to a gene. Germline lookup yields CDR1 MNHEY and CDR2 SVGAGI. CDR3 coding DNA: TGTGCCAGCAGTCGGACAGGGGGCAGCAATCAGCCCCAGCATTTT. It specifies CASSRTGGSNQPQHF.

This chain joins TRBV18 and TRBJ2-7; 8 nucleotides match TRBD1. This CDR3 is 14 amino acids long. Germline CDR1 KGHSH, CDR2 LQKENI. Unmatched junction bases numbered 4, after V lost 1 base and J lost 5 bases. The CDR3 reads CASSPLQGVNEQYF. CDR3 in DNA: TGTGCCAGCTCACCACTACAGGGGGTTAACGAGCAGTACTTC.

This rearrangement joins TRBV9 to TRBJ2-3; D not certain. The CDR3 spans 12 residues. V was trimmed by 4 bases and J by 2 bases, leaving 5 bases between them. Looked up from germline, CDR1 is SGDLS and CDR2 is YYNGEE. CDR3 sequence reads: CASSPDTDTQYF. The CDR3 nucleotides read TGTGCCAGCAGCCCAGACACAGATACGCAGTATTTT.

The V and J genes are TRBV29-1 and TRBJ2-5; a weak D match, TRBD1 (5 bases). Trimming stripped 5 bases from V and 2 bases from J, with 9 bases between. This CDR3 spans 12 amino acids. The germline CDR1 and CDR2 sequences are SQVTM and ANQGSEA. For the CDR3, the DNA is TGCAGCGTTTTTGGACAACAAGAGACCCAGTACTTC. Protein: CSVFGQQETQYF.

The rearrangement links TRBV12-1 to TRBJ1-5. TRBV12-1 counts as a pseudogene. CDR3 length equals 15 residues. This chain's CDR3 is CASSFPRSGNQPQHF. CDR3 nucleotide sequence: TGTGCCAGCAGCTTTCCACGGTCTGGCAATCAGCCCCAGCATTTT.

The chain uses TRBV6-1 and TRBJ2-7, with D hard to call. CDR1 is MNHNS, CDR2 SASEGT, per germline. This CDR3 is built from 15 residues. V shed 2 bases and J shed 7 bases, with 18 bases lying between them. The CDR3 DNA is TGTGCCAGCAGTGAAACAGAAATCCAGACCCGGGAGCAGTACTTC. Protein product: CASSETEIQTREQYF.

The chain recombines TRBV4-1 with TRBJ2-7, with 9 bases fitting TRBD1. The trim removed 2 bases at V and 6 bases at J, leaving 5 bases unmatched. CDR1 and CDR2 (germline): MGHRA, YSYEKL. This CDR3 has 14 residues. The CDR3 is CASSQPTTGGEQYF. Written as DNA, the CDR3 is TGCGCCAGCAGCCAACCTACGACAGGGGGCGAGCAGTACTTC.

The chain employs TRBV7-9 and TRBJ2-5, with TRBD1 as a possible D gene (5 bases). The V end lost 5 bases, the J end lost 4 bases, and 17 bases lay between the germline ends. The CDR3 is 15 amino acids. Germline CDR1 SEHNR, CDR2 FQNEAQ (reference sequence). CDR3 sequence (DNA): TGTGCCAGCAGCCAAAAAAGGGCAGGGATAGAGACCCAGTACTTC. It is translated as CASSQKRAGIETQYF. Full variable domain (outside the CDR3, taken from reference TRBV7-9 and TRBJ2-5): DTGVSQNPRHKITKRGQNVTFRCDPISEHNRLYWYRQTLGQGPEFLTYFQNEAQLEKSRLLSDRFSAERPKGSFSTLEIQRTEQGDSAMYLCASSQKRAGIETQYFGPGTRLLVL.

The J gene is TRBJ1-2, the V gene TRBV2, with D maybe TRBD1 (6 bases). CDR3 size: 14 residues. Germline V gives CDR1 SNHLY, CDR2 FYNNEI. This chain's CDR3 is CAGAEGTTNYGYTF. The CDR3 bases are TGTGCGGGGGCTGAGGGGACTACCAACTATGGCTACACCTTC.

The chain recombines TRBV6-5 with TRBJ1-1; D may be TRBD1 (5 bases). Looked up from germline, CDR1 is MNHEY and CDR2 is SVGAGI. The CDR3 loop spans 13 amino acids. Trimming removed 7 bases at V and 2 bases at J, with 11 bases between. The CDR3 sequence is CASNGRVNTEAFF. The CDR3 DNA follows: TGTGCCAGCAACGGCAGGGTTAACACTGAAGCTTTCTTT.

CDR3 protein: CASSPGQGQNEKLFF. The CDR3 DNA is TGCGCCAGCAGCCCCGGACAGGGTCAGAATGAAAAACTGTTTTTT. V gene TRBV5-1 combines with J gene TRBJ1-4; 8 bases are shared with TRBD1. V lost 4 bases to trimming and J lost 5 bases; unmatched junction nucleotides: 7. The CDR3 consists of 15 residues. Germline lookup yields CDR1 SGHRS and CDR2 YFSETQ.

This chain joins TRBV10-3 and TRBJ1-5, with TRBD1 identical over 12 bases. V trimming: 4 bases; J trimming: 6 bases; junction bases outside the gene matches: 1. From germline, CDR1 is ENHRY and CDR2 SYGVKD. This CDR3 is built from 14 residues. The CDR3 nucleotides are TGTGCCATCAGTGGGGACAGGGGGCGTCAGCCCCAGCATTTT. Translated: CAISGDRGRQPQHF.

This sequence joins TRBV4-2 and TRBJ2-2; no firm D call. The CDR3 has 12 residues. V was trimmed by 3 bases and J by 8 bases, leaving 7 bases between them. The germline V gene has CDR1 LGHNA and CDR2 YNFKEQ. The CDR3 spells CASSHLSGELFF. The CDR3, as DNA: TGTGCCAGCAGCCACCTCTCTGGGGAGCTGTTTTTT.

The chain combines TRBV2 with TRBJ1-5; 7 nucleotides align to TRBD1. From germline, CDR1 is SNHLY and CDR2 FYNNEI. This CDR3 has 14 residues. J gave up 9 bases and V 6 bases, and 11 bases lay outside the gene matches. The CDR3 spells CASRGDRALGPQHF. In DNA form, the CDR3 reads TGTGCCAGCAGGGGCGACAGGGCTCTGGGGCCCCAGCATTTT.

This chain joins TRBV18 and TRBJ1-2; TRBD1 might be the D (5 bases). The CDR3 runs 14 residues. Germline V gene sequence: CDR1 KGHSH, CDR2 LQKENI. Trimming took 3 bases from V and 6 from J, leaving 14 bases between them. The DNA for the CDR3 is TGTGCCAGCTCACCCTTCACAGGTCCGAATGGCTACACCTTC. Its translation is CASSPFTGPNGYTF.

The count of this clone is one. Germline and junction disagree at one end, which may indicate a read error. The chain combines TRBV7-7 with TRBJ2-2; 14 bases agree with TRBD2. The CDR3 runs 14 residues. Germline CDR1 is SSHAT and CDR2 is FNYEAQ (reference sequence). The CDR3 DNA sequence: TGTGCTAGCAGCCGGGGACTAGCGGGGGAAGAGCTGTTTTTT. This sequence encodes CASSRGLAGEELFF. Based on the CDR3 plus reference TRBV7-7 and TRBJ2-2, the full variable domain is GAGVSQSPRYKVTKRGQDVTLRCDPISSHATLYWYQQALGQGPEFLTYFNYEAQPDKSGLPSDRFSAERPEGSISTLTIQRTEQRDSAMYRCASSRGLAGEELFFGEGSRLTVL.

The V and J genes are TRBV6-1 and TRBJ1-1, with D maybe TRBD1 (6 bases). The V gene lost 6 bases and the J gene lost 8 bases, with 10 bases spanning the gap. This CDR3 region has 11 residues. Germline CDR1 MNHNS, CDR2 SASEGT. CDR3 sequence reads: CASRGQTEAFF. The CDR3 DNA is TGTGCCAGCAGGGGACAAACAGAAGCTTTCTTT.

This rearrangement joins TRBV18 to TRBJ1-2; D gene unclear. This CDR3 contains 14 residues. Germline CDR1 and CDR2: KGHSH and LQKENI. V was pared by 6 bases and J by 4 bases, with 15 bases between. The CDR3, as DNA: TGTGCCAGCTCTCCCGACACTAGTCTCTATGGCTACACCTTC. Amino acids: CASSPDTSLYGYTF.

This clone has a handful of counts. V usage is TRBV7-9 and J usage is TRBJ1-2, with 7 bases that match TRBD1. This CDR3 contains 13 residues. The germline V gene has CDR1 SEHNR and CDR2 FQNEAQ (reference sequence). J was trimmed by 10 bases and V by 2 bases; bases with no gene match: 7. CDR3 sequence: CASSLSTGTVYTF. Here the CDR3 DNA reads TGTGCCAGCAGCTTATCGACAGGGACCGTCTACACCTTC.